The clone carrying this T cell receptor beta chain was detected once. Germline V gene lookup returns CDR1 SGHNT and CDR2 YENEEA. This CDR3 has 14 amino acids. Trimming removed 5 bases from V and 2 bases from J, with 13 bases in between. Clones were read by immunoSEQ multiplex PCR, and TCRdb kept only the in-frame ones, dropping some. This sample carries over 130,000 clones, over 75% of them seen once, and the ten largest clones take around 3.2%. This entry is derived from a study of blood T cell repertoires in COVID-19. Study-level background: COVID-19 samples collected from the United States, Italy and Spain covered acute and convalescent phases. T cells, B-cell-depleted T cells, or PBMCs supplied cDNA or gDNA.

Sequencing was performed on peripheral blood. The chain employs TRBV11-3 and TRBJ2-7; D is undetermined. The sequence was obtained from a middle-aged man with acute or convalescent COVID-19. CDR3 region: CASSPRARPYEQYF. Here the CDR3 DNA reads TGTGCCAGCAGCCCCCGAGCGCGACCCTACGAGCAGTACTTC. Variable domain in full (rest from reference TRBV11-3 and TRBJ2-7): EAGVVQSPRYKIIEKKQPVAFWCNPISGHNTLYWYLQNLGQGPELLIRYENEEAVDDSQLPKDRFSAERLKGVDSTLKIQPAELGDSAVYLCASSPRARPYEQYFGPGTRLTVT.